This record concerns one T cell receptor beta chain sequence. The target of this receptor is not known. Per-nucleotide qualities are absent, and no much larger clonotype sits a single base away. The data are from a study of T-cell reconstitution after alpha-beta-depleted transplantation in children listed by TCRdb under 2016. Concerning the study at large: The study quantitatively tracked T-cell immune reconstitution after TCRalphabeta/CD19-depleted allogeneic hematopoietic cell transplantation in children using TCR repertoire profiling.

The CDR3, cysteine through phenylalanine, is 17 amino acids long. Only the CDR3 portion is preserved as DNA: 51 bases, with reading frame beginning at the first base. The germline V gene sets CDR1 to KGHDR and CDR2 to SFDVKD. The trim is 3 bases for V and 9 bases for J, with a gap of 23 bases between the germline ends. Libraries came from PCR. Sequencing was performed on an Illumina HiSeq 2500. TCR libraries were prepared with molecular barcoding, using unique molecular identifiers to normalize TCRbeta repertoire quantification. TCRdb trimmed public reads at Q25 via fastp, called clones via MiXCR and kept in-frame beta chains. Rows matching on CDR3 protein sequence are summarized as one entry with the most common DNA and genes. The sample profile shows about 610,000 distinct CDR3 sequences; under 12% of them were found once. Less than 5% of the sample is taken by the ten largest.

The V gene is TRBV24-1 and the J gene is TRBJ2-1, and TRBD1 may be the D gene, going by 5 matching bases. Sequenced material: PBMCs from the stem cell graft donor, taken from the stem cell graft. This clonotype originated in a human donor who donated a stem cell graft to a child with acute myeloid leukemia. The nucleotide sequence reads TGTGCCACCAGTGATCCGTCAAGGGGTGAGAGAGTAGGTGAGCAGTTCTTC. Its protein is CATSDPSRGERVGEQFF.